This TCR beta chain was identified in a study of T cell repertoires in cytomegalovirus infection. Study observations and caveats: Carriage of CMV together with the relevant HLA was identifiable through cumulative public TCR beta family frequency. The ex vivo response was dominated by HLA-C-restricted CMV-specific TCR beta clonotypes.

One entry per CDR3 protein, called by TCRdb with MiXCR from the reads. This table holds a few hundred thousand distinct CDR3 sequences, under 55% found once. In its sample, this clonotype was seen a few times. The antigen is undetermined. The CDR3 is 14 amino acids. In germline, CDR1 is MNHNS, CDR2 SASEGT. The trim removed 6 bases at V and 5 bases at J, leaving 6 bases unmatched. The chain joins TRBV6-1 to TRBJ2-1, with 8 bases lining up with TRBD1. Source: cultured PBMCs, taken from culture after CMV antigen stimulation. This clonotype originated in a human donor in good health (CMV status not recorded). Some clones in this sample may be carry-over from other donors' samples. The CDR3 nucleotides read TGTGCCAGCAGCCTCGGACAGGGAGACAATGAGCAGTTCTTC. It is translated as CASSLGQGDNEQFF.